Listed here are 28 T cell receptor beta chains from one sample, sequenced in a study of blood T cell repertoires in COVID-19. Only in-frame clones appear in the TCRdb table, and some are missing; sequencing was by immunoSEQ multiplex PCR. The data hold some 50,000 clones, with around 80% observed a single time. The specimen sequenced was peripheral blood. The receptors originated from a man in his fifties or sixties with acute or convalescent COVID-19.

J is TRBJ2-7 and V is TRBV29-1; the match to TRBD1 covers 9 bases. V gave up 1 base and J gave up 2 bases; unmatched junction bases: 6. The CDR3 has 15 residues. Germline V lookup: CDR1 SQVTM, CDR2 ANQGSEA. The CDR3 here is CSVEVLGTGTYEQYF. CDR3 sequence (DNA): TGCAGCGTTGAAGTGTTAGGGACAGGGACCTACGAGCAGTACTTC.

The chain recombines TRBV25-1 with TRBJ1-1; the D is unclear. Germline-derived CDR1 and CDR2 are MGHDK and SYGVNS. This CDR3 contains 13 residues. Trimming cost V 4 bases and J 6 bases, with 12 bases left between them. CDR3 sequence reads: CASSVPGGPEAFF. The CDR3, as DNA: TGTGCCAGCAGTGTCCCCGGCGGCCCTGAAGCTTTCTTT.

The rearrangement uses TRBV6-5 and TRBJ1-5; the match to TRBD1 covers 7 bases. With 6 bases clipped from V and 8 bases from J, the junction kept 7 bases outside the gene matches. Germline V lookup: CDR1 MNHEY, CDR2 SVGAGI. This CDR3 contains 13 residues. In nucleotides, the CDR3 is TGTGCCAGCAGCTCCTCGACAGGGAAGCCCCAGCATTTT. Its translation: CASSSSTGKPQHF.

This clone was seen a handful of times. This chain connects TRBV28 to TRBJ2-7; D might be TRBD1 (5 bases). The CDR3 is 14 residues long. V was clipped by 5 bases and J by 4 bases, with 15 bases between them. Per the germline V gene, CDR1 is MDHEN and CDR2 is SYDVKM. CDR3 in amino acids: CASSTRHKGYEQYF. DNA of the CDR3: TGTGCCAGCAGTACACGACATAAGGGGTACGAGCAGTACTTC.

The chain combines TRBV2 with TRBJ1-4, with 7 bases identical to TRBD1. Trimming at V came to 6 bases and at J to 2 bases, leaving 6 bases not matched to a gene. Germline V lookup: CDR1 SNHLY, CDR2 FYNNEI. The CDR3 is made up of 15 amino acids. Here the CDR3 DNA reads TGTGCCAGCAGGAGAGGGGGCTTTACTAATGAAAAACTGTTTTTT. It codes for CASRRGGFTNEKLFF.

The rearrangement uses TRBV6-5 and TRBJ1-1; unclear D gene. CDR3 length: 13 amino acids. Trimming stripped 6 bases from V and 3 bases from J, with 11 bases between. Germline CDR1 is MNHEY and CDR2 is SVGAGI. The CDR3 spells CASRVQRDTEAFF. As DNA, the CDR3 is TGTGCCAGCAGGGTTCAGAGGGACACTGAAGCTTTCTTT.

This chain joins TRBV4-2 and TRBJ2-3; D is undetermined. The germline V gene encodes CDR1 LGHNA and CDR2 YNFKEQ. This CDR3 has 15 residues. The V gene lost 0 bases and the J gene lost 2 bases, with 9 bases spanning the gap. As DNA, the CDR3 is TGTGCCAGCAGCCAAGAACGACAAGTCACAGATACGCAGTATTTT. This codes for CASSQERQVTDTQYF.

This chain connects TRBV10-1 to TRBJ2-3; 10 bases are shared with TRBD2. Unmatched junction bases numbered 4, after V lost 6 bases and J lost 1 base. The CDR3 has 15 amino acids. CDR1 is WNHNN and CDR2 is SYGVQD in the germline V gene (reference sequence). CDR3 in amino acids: CASSPGTSGTDTQYF. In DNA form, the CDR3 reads TGCGCCAGCAGCCCCGGGACTAGCGGCACAGATACGCAGTATTTT.

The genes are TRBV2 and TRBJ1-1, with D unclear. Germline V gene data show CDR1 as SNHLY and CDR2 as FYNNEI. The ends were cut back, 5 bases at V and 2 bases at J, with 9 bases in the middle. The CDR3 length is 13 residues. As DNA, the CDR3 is TGTGCCAGCAGTCGCGACTCTAACACTGAAGCTTTCTTT. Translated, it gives CASSRDSNTEAFF.

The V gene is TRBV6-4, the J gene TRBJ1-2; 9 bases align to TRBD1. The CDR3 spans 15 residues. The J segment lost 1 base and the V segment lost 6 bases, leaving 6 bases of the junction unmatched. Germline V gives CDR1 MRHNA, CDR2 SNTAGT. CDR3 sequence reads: CASRPRTGVNYGYTF. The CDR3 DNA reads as TGTGCCAGCAGGCCGAGGACAGGGGTTAACTATGGCTACACCTTC.

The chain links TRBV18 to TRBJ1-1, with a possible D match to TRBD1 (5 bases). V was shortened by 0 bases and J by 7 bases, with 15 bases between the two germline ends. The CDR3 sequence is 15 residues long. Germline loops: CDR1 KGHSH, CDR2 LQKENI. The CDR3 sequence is CASSPPGRASIEAFF. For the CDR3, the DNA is TGTGCCAGCTCACCACCGGGCAGGGCATCCATTGAAGCTTTCTTT.

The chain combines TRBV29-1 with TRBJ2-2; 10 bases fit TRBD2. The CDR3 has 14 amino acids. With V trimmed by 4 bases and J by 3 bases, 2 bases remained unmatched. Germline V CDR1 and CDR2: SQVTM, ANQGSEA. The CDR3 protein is CSVGTSGDTGELFF. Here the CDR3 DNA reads TGCAGCGTTGGGACTAGCGGAGACACCGGGGAGCTGTTTTTT.

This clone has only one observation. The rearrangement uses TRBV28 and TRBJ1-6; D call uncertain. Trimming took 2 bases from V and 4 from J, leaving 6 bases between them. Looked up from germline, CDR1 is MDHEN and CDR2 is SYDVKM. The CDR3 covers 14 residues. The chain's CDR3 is CASSLGGYNSPLHF. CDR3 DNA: TGTGCCAGCAGTTTAGGCGGATATAATTCACCCCTCCACTTT. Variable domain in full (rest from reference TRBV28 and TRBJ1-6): DVKVTQSSRYLVKRTGEKVFLECVQDMDHENMFWYRQDPGLGLRLIYFSYDVKMKEKGDIPEGYSVSREKKERFSLILESASTNQTSMYLCASSLGGYNSPLHFGNGTRLTVT.

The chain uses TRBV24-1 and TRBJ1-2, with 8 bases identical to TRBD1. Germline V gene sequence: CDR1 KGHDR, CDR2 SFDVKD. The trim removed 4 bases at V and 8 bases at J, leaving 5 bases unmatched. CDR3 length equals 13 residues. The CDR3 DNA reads TGTGCCACCAGTGACGGACAGGGAAGCGGCTACACCTTC. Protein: CATSDGQGSGYTF.

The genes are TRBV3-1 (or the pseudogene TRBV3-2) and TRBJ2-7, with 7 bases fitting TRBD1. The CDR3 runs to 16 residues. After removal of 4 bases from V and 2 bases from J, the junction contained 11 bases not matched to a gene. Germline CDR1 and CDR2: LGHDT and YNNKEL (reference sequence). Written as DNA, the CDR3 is TGTGCCAGCAGCCCAACCAGTTTAGGGACAGCCTACGAGCAGTACTTC. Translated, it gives CASSPTSLGTAYEQYF.

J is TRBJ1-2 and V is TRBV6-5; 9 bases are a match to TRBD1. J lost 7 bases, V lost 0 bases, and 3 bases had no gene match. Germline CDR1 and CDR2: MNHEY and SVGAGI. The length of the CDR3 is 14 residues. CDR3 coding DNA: TGTGCCAGCAGTTACTCACAGGGGGCGATTGGCTACACCTTC. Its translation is CASSYSQGAIGYTF.

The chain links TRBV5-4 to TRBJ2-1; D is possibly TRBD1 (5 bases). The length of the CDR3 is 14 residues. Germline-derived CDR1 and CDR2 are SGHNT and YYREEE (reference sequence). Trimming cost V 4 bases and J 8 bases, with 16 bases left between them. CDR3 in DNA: TGTGCCAGCAGCCGAAAGGGGCTCTCTCATGAGCAGTTCTTC. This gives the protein CASSRKGLSHEQFF.

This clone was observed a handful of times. The CDR3 nucleotides are TGTGCCAGCTCACCACGACCAGCGCGCACAGATACGCAGTATTTT. Translating it yields CASSPRPARTDTQYF. This rearrangement joins TRBV18 to TRBJ2-3, with D unresolved. V was clipped by 1 base and J by 1 base, with 9 bases between them. The CDR3 runs 15 residues. The V gene's germline CDR1 is KGHSH and CDR2 LQKENI.

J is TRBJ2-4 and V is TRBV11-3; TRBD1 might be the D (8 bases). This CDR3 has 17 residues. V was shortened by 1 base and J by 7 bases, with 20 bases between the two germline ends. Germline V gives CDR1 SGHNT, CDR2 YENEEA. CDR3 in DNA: TGTGCCAGCAGCTTAGGACGATGGGGGGGACAGGATAACATTCAGTACTTC. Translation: CASSLGRWGGQDNIQYF.

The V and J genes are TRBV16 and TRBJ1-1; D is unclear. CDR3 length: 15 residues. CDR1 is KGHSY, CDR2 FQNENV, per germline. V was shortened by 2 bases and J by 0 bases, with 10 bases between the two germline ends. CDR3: CASSQTARMNTEAFF. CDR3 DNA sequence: TGTGCCAGCAGCCAAACAGCCCGCATGAACACTGAAGCTTTCTTT.

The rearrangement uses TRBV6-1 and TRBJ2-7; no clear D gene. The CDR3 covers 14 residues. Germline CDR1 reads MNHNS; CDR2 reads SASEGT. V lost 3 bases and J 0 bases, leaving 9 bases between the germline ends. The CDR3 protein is CASSEYRNSYEQYF. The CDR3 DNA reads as TGTGCCAGCAGTGAGTACAGAAACTCCTACGAGCAGTACTTC.

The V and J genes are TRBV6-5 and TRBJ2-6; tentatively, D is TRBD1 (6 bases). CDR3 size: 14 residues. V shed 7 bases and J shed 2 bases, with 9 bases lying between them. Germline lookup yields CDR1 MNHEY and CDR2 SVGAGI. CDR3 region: CASTGTTGANVLTF. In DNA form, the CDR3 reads TGTGCCAGCACCGGGACAACTGGGGCCAACGTCCTGACTTTC.

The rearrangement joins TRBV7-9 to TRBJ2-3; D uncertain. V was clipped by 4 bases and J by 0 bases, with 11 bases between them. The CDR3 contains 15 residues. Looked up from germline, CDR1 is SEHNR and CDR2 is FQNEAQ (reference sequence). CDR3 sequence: CASSSRLTSTDTQYF. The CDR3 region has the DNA TGTGCCAGCAGCTCCCGACTGACTAGCACAGATACGCAGTATTTT.

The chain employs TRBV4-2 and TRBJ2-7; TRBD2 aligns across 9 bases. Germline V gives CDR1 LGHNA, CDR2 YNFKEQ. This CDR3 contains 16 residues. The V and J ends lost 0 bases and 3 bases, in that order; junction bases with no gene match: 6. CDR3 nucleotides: TGTGCCAGCAGCCAAGAAAGGCTAGCGGGAATCTACGAGCAGTACTTC. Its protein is CASSQERLAGIYEQYF.

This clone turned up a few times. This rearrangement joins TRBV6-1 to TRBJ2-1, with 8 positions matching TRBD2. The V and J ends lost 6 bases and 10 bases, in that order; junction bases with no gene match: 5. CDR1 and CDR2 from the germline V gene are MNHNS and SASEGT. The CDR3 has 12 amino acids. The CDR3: CASSASGPEQFF. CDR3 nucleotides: TGTGCCAGCAGCGCTAGCGGGCCAGAGCAGTTCTTC.

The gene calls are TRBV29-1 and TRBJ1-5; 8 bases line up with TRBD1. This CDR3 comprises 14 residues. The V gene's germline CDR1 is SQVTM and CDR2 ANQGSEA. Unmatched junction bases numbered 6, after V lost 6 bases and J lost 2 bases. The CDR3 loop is CSVGGQGGNQPQHF. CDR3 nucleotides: TGCAGCGTCGGTGGACAGGGCGGCAATCAGCCCCAGCATTTT.

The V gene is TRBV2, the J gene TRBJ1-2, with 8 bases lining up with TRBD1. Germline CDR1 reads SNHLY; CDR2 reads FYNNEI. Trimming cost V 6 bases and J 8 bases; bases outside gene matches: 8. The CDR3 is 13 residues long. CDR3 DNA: TGTGCCAGCAGCGAACAGGGGGTGGACGGCTACACCTTC. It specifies CASSEQGVDGYTF.

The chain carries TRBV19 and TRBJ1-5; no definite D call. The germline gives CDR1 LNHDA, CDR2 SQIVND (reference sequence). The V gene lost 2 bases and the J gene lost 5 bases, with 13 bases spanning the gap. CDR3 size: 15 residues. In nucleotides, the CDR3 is TGTGCCAGTAGTATAATCTGGGGAGAGGATCAGCCCCAGCATTTT. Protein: CASSIIWGEDQPQHF.